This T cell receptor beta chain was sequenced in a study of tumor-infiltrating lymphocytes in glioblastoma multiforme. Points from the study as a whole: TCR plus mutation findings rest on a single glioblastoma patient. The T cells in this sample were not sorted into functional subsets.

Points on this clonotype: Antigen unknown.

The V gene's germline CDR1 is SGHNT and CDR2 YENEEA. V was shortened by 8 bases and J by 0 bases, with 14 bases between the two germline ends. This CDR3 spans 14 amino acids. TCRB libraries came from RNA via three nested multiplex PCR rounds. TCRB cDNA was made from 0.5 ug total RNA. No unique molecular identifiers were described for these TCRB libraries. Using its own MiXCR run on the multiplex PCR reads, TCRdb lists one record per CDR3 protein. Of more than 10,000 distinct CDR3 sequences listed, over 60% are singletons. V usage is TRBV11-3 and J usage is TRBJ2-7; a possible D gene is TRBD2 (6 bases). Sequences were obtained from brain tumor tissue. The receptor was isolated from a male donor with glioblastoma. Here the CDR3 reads CASLDTGSSYEQYF. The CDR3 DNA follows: TGTGCCAGCTTAGATACCGGGAGCTCCTACGAGCAGTACTTC.